These 30 T cell receptor beta chains share one sample of origin, sequenced in a study of T cells in Graves' hyperthyroidism and ophthalmopathy. It was RNA transcripts that yielded the amplified TCR beta CDR3 regions. Researchers ran a first-round RT-PCR on the TCR CDR3 using the HTBI primer set. TCRdb independently ran MiXCR on the multiplex PCR reads; one entry per CDR3 protein. The data hold more than 600,000 distinct CDR3 sequences, with roughly 17% observed a single time. The material sequenced was blood. The receptors shown here come from a man aged 18 to 29 with Graves' hyperthyroidism.

This clonotype occurred a few times. This chain uses TRBV6-6 with TRBJ2-5; a weak D match, TRBD2 (5 bases). Germline lookup yields CDR1 MNHNY and CDR2 SVGAGI (reference sequence). Trimming removed 1 base at V and 4 bases at J, with 13 bases between. This CDR3 comprises 15 residues. CDR3 sequence reads: CASSYFPGVRETQYF. The CDR3, as DNA: TGTGCCAGCAGTTACTTCCCCGGGGTTCGAGAGACCCAGTACTTC.

This clonotype was observed many times. The V call is TRBV7-9, the J call TRBJ2-1; D unclear. Germline CDR1 reads SEHNR; CDR2 reads FQNEAQ (reference sequence). V lost 1 base and J lost 7, with 11 bases in between. This CDR3 is 14 amino acids long. Here the CDR3 DNA reads TGTGCCAGCAGCTTAGGAGCAGGCCAAAATGAGCAGTTCTTC. It codes for CASSLGAGQNEQFF.

The sample holds many counts of this clonotype. This chain links TRBV9 with TRBJ2-1, with no clear D. Deletions cut 5 bases from V and 4 bases from J, with 10 bases between. CDR1 is SGDLS and CDR2 is YYNGEE in the germline V gene. The CDR3 has 13 residues. The CDR3 region is CASSVAGYNEQFF. In nucleotides, the CDR3 is TGTGCCAGCAGTGTGGCAGGATACAATGAGCAGTTCTTC. Full variable domain (missing parts from reference TRBV9 and TRBJ2-1): DSGVTQTPKHLITATGQRVTLRCSPRSGDLSVYWYQQSLDQGLQFLIQYYNGEERAKGNILERFSAQQFPDLHSELNLSSLELGDSALYFCASSVAGYNEQFFGPGTRLTVL.

This clonotype was seen ten or more times. The chain combines TRBV12-5 with TRBJ2-1, with 9 positions matching TRBD1. Trimming took 2 bases from V and 4 from J; bases not matched to a gene: 9. CDR1 is LGHNT and CDR2 is FRNRAP in the germline V gene. The CDR3 has 17 residues. The DNA of the CDR3 is TGTGCTAGTGGTTTGTCTTACGGGACAGGGATATACAATGAGCAGTTCTTC. It translates to CASGLSYGTGIYNEQFF. The whole variable domain, filled in from reference TRBV12-5 and TRBJ2-1, reads DARVTQTPRHKVTEMGQEVTMRCQPILGHNTVFWYRQTMMQGLELLAYFRNRAPLDDSGMPKDRFSAEMPDATLATLKIQPSEPRDSAVYFCASGLSYGTGIYNEQFFGPGTRLTVL.

The chain carries TRBV28 and TRBJ1-4, with 10 bases matching TRBD1. The CDR3 loop spans 15 amino acids. J lost 7 bases, V lost 3 bases, and 5 bases had no gene match. Germline V CDR1 and CDR2: MDHEN, SYDVKM. CDR3 protein: CASSFDRGQSEKLFF. Here the CDR3 DNA reads TGTGCCAGCAGTTTCGACAGGGGGCAAAGTGAAAAACTGTTTTTT.

This clonotype was found a few times. The chain couples TRBV29-1 to TRBJ1-1; D remains unclear. Trimming took 0 bases from V and 10 from J, leaving 9 bases between them. The CDR3 runs to 11 residues. Germline CDR1 is SQVTM and CDR2 is ANQGSEA. CDR3 sequence: CSVEESGRAFF. The CDR3 nucleotides are TGCAGCGTTGAAGAATCGGGGAGAGCTTTCTTT. Full variable domain (missing parts from reference TRBV29-1 and TRBJ1-1): SAVISQKPSRDICQRGTSLTIQCQVDSQVTMMFWYRQQPGQSLTLIATANQGSEATYESGFVIDKFPISRPNLTFSTLTVSNMSPEDSSIYLCSVEESGRAFFGQGTRLTVV.

The chain links TRBV7-6 to TRBJ2-1; TRBD1 matches 8 bases. This CDR3 comprises 16 residues. Trimming at V came to 5 bases and at J to 7 bases, leaving 13 bases not matched to a gene. Germline V gives CDR1 SGHVS, CDR2 FNYEAQ. DNA of the CDR3: TGTGCCAGCAGCACCCGACAGGGGTTTGAGGGGAATGAGCAGTTCTTC. Translating it yields CASSTRQGFEGNEQFF.

This clonotype was observed at least ten times. CDR3 loop: CASSLTGDYYEQYF. DNA for the CDR3: TGTGCCAGCAGTCTAACGGGGGACTACTACGAGCAGTACTTC. This chain uses TRBV28 with TRBJ2-7; TRBD2 matches 7 bases. Germline lookup yields CDR1 MDHEN and CDR2 SYDVKM. Trimming took 5 bases from V and 3 from J; bases not matched to a gene: 7. CDR3 length: 14 amino acids.

The chain uses TRBV30 and TRBJ1-2, with D unclear. There are 11 residues in the CDR3. Germline loops: CDR1 GTSNPN, CDR2 SVGIG (reference sequence). The ends were cut back, 5 bases at V and 7 bases at J, with 11 bases in the middle. CDR3 loop: CAWSPGTGYTF. Written as DNA, the CDR3 is TGTGCCTGGTCCCCGGGAACTGGCTACACCTTC.

In its sample, this clonotype was seen a few times. The chain combines TRBV19 with TRBJ2-7, with D tentatively TRBD2 (5 bases). V lost 4 bases and J lost 1, with 8 bases in between. Germline assignment: CDR1 LNHDA and CDR2 SQIVND (reference sequence). This CDR3 has 13 residues. The CDR3 is CASSTEGSYEQYF. In DNA form, the CDR3 reads TGTGCCAGTAGTACAGAGGGATCCTACGAGCAGTACTTC.

The gene calls are TRBV12-3 or TRBV12-4 and TRBJ2-4, with 13 nucleotides matching TRBD2. After removal of 5 bases from V and 6 bases from J, the junction contained 7 bases not matched to a gene. The CDR3 consists of 16 residues. The DNA for the CDR3 is TGTGCCAGCAGTGAATGGACTAGCGGGGGACTAAACATTCAGTACTTC. Translating it yields CASSEWTSGGLNIQYF.

The chain links TRBV5-8 to TRBJ2-3; 12 bases agree with TRBD1. Germline CDR1 reads SGHTS; CDR2 reads YDEGEE. This CDR3 contains 17 residues. V was pared by 0 bases and J by 4 bases, with 6 bases of the junction left unmatched. CDR3 sequence: CASSLAPGTGGPDTQYF. As DNA, the CDR3 is TGTGCCAGCAGCTTGGCGCCGGGGACAGGGGGCCCAGATACGCAGTATTTT.

In the case of this clonotype: A much larger clone lies a single base off, so this may be a read error. The chain couples TRBV2 to TRBJ2-7, with TRBD2 identical over 13 bases. The end of the DNA aligns better with TRBJ2-1, so the J call may be wrong. Germline V gives CDR1 SNHLY, CDR2 FYNNEI. This CDR3 is built from 15 residues. DNA for the CDR3: TGTGCCAGCACCGGGACTAGCGGGACCGCTTACGAGCAGTTCTTC. It is translated as CASTGTSGTAYEQFF.

This clonotype was counted only a few times. The chain carries TRBV30 and TRBJ2-5, with D uncertain. CDR3 length: 13 amino acids. Trimming removed 0 bases from V and 4 bases from J, with 9 bases in between. Germline V gives CDR1 GTSNPN, CDR2 SVGIG (reference sequence). CDR3 sequence: CAWSVAMVETQYF. For the CDR3, the DNA is TGTGCCTGGAGTGTAGCCATGGTAGAGACCCAGTACTTC.

About this clonotype: The conserved final phenylalanine or tryptophan is absent from the CDR3, which likely points to a read error. The chain combines TRBV28 with TRBJ1-1, with D perhaps TRBD1 (6 bases). The germline V gene has CDR1 MDHEN and CDR2 SYDVKM. The CDR3 covers 16 residues. V was trimmed by 7 bases and J by 1 base, leaving 19 bases between them. The CDR3 nucleotides read TGTGCCAGCACCAAGGGGGGAGGGGCAGCGAACACTGAAGCTTTCTCT. Amino acids: CASTKGGGAANTEAFS.

The CDR3 reads CASSQGGNSETQYF. The CDR3 nucleotides are TGTGCCAGCAGCCAAGGCGGGAACTCGGAGACCCAGTACTTC. The chain links TRBV3-1 to TRBJ2-5; weak D call: TRBD2 (6 bases). The V end was cut by 1 base, the J end by 5 bases, with 11 bases between. This CDR3 comprises 14 residues. Germline V gives CDR1 LGHDT, CDR2 YNNKEL (reference sequence).

There are many counts of this clonotype. The chain combines TRBV2 with TRBJ2-7, with unresolved D. Germline CDR1 reads SNHLY; CDR2 reads FYNNEI. The CDR3 sequence is 11 residues long. V was pared by 4 bases and J by 3 bases, with 4 bases between. The CDR3 bases are TGTGCCAGCAGTGCGGTCTACGAGCAGTACTTC. Residues: CASSAVYEQYF.

This chain connects TRBV19 to TRBJ1-2, with TRBD1 as a possible D gene (5 bases). This CDR3 contains 12 residues. The V end was cut by 7 bases, the J end by 3 bases, with 9 bases between. Germline CDR1 and CDR2: LNHDA and SQIVND (reference sequence). The CDR3 coding sequence is TGTGCCAGTACAGGGCGGCACTATGGCTACACCTTC. It codes for CASTGRHYGYTF.

The chain uses TRBV27 and TRBJ2-7; 9 bases are a match to TRBD1. The germline V gene has CDR1 MNHEY and CDR2 SMNVEV (reference sequence). The J segment lost 5 bases and the V segment lost 5 bases, leaving 7 bases of the junction unmatched. CDR3 size: 14 residues. In DNA form, the CDR3 reads TGTGCCAGCAGTCCGGACAGGGGTTACCACGAGCAGTACTTC. This gives the protein CASSPDRGYHEQYF.

J is TRBJ2-4 and V is TRBV29-1; D may be TRBD2 (6 bases). This CDR3 comprises 12 residues. Germline V gene data show CDR1 as SQVTM and CDR2 as ANQGSEA. Trimming took 2 bases from V and 8 from J, leaving 10 bases between them. Here the CDR3 reads CSVETSMYIQYF. CDR3 DNA: TGCAGCGTTGAAACTAGCATGTACATTCAGTACTTC.

This chain joins TRBV5-1 and TRBJ2-2; tentatively, D is TRBD1 or TRBD2 (6 bases each). The CDR3 has 19 amino acids. Germline V CDR1 and CDR2: SGHRS, YFSETQ. V was shortened by 4 bases and J by 2 bases, with 24 bases between the two germline ends. CDR3 nucleotide sequence: TGCGCCAGCAGCACCCCAGTTGTCCCGGGGGCGCGAAACACCGGGGAGCTGTTTTTT. Amino acids: CASSTPVVPGARNTGELFF.

CDR3 protein: CASSGFLRDREPGEQFF. The DNA of the CDR3 is TGTGCCAGCAGTGGCTTCCTTCGGGACAGGGAACCTGGTGAGCAGTTCTTC. J is TRBJ2-1 and V is TRBV25-1; 9 bases match TRBD1. Trimming took 4 bases from V and 9 from J; bases not matched to a gene: 16. The CDR3 extends over 17 amino acids. CDR1 is MGHDK, CDR2 SYGVNS, per germline.

This clonotype was seen many times. The chain is built from TRBV28 and TRBJ2-5, with 9 nucleotides matching TRBD2. The length of the CDR3 is 16 residues. V was pared by 6 bases and J by 2 bases, with 10 bases of the junction left unmatched. The germline gives CDR1 MDHEN, CDR2 SYDVKM. CDR3 sequence: CASSGVRTSAQETQYF. The CDR3 nucleotides read TGTGCCAGCAGCGGGGTTCGGACTAGCGCGCAAGAGACCCAGTACTTC.

The sample holds a few counts of this clonotype. CDR3 sequence (DNA): TGTGCCAGCTCACCGCCGGGACAGACTCGGGCAGATACGCAGTATTTT. It translates to CASSPPGQTRADTQYF. This rearrangement joins TRBV18 to TRBJ2-3; TRBD1 aligns across 7 bases. The CDR3 sequence is 16 residues long. Germline trimming cut 3 bases from V and 4 bases from J; bases unmatched to any gene: 10. The V gene's germline CDR1 is KGHSH and CDR2 LQKENI.

This clonotype was picked up a small number of times. This sequence joins TRBV12-3 or TRBV12-4 and TRBJ2-7; D call uncertain. Trimming shortened V by 3 bases and J by 3 bases, and 9 bases separated the two germline ends. The CDR3 loop spans 13 amino acids. The CDR3: CASSFFGDYEQYF. Written as DNA, the CDR3 is TGTGCCAGCAGTTTCTTTGGGGACTACGAGCAGTACTTC.

The V and J genes are TRBV5-1 and TRBJ1-1; weak D call: TRBD1 (5 bases). CDR1 is SGHRS, CDR2 YFSETQ, per germline. Trimming pared 2 bases from V and 4 bases from J, leaving 21 bases between. CDR3 size: 17 residues. CDR3 nucleotides: TGCGCCAGCAGCTTCCAGGGCGGGTTTAATTCGGGCACTGAAGCTTTCTTT. It is translated as CASSFQGGFNSGTEAFF. The variable domain in full, completed from reference TRBV5-1 and TRBJ1-1, reads KAGVTQTPRYLIKTRGQQVTLSCSPISGHRSVSWYQQTPGQGLQFLFEYFSETQRNKGNFPGRFSGRQFSNSRSEMNVSTLELGDSALYLCASSFQGGFNSGTEAFFGQGTRLTVV.

This clonotype was recorded at least ten times. The chain carries TRBV20-1 and TRBJ2-5; 11 nucleotides agree with TRBD2. Germline V lookup: CDR1 DFQATT, CDR2 SNEGSKA (reference sequence). This CDR3 is 15 amino acids long. V shed 3 bases, J shed 0 bases, and the junction held 3 bases outside the gene matches. Written as DNA, the CDR3 is TGCAGTGCTAGTCGGACTAGCGGGTACCAAGAGACCCAGTACTTC. Translation: CSASRTSGYQETQYF.

This clonotype was found a few times. The V gene is TRBV5-6, the J gene TRBJ2-7; the match to TRBD1 covers 9 bases. CDR3 length: 15 residues. V gave up 4 bases and J gave up 2 bases; unmatched junction bases: 7. Germline assignment: CDR1 SGHDT and CDR2 YYEEEE. CDR3 residues: CASSIGQGFTYEQYF. CDR3 nucleotide sequence: TGTGCCAGCAGCATCGGACAGGGGTTCACCTACGAGCAGTACTTC. Full variable domain (outside the CDR3, taken from reference TRBV5-6 and TRBJ2-7): DAGVTQSPTHLIKTRGQQVTLRCSPKSGHDTVSWYQQALGQGPQFIFQYYEEEERQRGNFPDRFSGHQFPNYSSELNVNALLLGDSALYLCASSIGQGFTYEQYFGPGTRLTVT.

This clonotype appeared many times. V is TRBV3-1 and J is TRBJ1-2; TRBD1 is a possible D gene (5 bases). Germline CDR1 is LGHDT and CDR2 is YNNKEL (reference sequence). The CDR3 contains 15 residues. V was clipped by 1 base and J by 4 bases, with 13 bases between them. The CDR3 sequence: CASSQVGGTAYGYTF. Here the CDR3 DNA reads TGTGCCAGCAGCCAAGTTGGGGGGACGGCCTATGGCTACACCTTC.

The rearrangement uses TRBV20-1 and TRBJ2-3, with D unclear. Trimming removed 3 bases from V and 2 bases from J, with 6 bases in between. The V gene's germline CDR1 is DFQATT and CDR2 SNEGSKA (reference sequence). The CDR3 loop spans 12 amino acids. The CDR3, as DNA: TGCAGTGCTAGTCAAAACACAGATACGCAGTATTTT. This translates into CSASQNTDTQYF.